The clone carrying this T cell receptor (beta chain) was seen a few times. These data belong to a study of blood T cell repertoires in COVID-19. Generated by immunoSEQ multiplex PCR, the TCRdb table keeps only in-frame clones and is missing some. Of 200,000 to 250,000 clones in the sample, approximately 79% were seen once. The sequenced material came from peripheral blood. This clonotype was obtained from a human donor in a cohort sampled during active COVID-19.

In DNA form, the CDR3 reads TGTGCCAGCAGCTTAGTCGGGAGCCTTCTCTACGAGCAGTACTTC. Its translation is CASSLVGSLLYEQYF. The chain links TRBV7-8 to TRBJ2-7; D is possibly TRBD2 (6 bases). This CDR3 has 15 residues. Trimming took 1 base from V and 3 from J, leaving 13 bases between them. Germline values: CDR1 SGHVS, CDR2 FQNEAQ.